This TCR beta chain was sequenced during a study of technical replicates of blood from several donors. Clones were read by immunoSEQ multiplex PCR, and TCRdb kept only the in-frame ones, dropping some. The sample has about 68,000 clones; 95% to 97% are singletons. V trimming: 2 bases; J trimming: 5 bases; junction bases outside the gene matches: 0. The length of the CDR3 is 12 residues. The germline gives CDR1 SGDLS, CDR2 YYNGEE. This chain connects TRBV9 to TRBJ1-1, with 7 bases that match TRBD1. The origin of this receptor is a human donor in good health. The sequencing input was T cells isolated from PBMCs. CDR3 region: CASSVGQTEAFF. As DNA, the CDR3 is TGTGCCAGCAGCGTGGGACAGACTGAAGCTTTCTTT. The full variable domain, its missing parts supplied by reference TRBV9 and TRBJ1-1, is DSGVTQTPKHLITATGQRVTLRCSPRSGDLSVYWYQQSLDQGLQFLIQYYNGEERAKGNILERFSAQQFPDLHSELNLSSLELGDSALYFCASSVGQTEAFFGQGTRLTVV.